This T cell receptor (beta chain) is from a study of cytomegalovirus exposure and HLA in healthy donors. This CDR3 comprises 14 residues. V shed 10 bases and J 2 bases; nucleotides not matched to a gene: 5. CDR1 is ENHRY, CDR2 SYGVKD, per germline. The study ran its PCR with 60 Vbeta and 13 Jbeta primers. Sequencing was performed with immunoSEQ multiplex PCR; in TCRdb, only in-frame clones are kept and a portion is missing. Of fewer than 150,000 clones in the sample, about 74% were seen once. The receptor's source is a man aged 35-49 years in good health and CMV-seronegative. The V gene is TRBV10-3, the J gene TRBJ1-5, with 10 bases matching TRBD1. The sequencing input was PBMCs. The CDR3 sequence: CASRQGAGNQPQHF. CDR3 bases: TGTGCCAGCAGACAGGGGGCAGGCAATCAGCCCCAGCATTTT.